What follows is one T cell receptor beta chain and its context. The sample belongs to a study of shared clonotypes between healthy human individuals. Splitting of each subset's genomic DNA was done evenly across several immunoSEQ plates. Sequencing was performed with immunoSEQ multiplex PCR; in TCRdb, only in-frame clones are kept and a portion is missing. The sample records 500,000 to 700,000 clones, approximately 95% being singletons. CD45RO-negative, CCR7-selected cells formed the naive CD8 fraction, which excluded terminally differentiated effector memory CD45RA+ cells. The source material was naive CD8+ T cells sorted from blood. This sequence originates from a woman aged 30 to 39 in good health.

CDR3 residues: CASSHGTGGIYEQYF. DNA for the CDR3: TGTGCCAGCAGCCACGGGACAGGGGGGATTTACGAGCAGTACTTC. J is TRBJ2-7 and V is TRBV11-3, with 11 bases matching TRBD1. The CDR3 loop spans 15 amino acids. The V gene's germline CDR1 is SGHNT and CDR2 YENEEA. The V and J ends lost 5 bases and 4 bases, in that order; junction bases with no gene match: 7.